This TCR beta chain emerged from a study of radiation and T cells in renal cell carcinoma. About the study: Nephrectomy followed 15 Gy stereotactic body radiation by 4 weeks. Study observations and caveats: Top tumor clonotypes rose in blood 2 weeks post-radiation, then contracted.

Concerning this clone: Its antigen is unknown.

Indicated time point: blood 2 weeks post-SBRT. Treatment meaning: 15 Gy SBRT to primary tumor, nephrectomy 4 weeks later. After SBRT, blood was collected at 2 and 4 weeks, plus baseline. Clear cell pathology was present in this patient's renal cell carcinoma. The data were produced by immunoSEQ multiplex PCR, yet TCRdb's version contains in-frame clones alone and is incomplete. The table has fewer than 55,000 clones, roughly 78% seen once. This material consisted of blood, taken from a patient whose treatment included radiotherapy and nephrectomy. This clonotype was sampled from a woman aged 70-85 years with renal cell carcinoma.

Here the CDR3 DNA reads TGTGCCTGGAGTTTTAGGGGGACCAGCTCTGGAAACACCATATATTTT. This encodes CAWSFRGTSSGNTIYF. The chain has TRBV30 and TRBJ1-3; the D gene is possibly TRBD1 (6 bases). There are 16 residues in the CDR3. The germline V gene encodes CDR1 GTSNPN and CDR2 SVGIG (reference sequence). Trimming cost V 2 bases and J 0 bases, with 14 bases left between them.